The rows below give T cell receptor beta chains drawn from one sample of a study of T cells in Graves' hyperthyroidism and ophthalmopathy. Each CDR3 protein gets one entry after TCRdb re-called the multiplex PCR reads with MiXCR. The table has around 180,000 distinct CDR3 sequences, over 15% seen once. Sequencing input: blood. These receptors came from a woman aged 45 to 65 with Graves' hyperthyroidism. The CDR3 runs from the conserved cysteine through the conserved F or W. The order of the fields is clone size, J gene, D gene, V gene, CDR3 protein, CDR3 DNA. A D gene is named only where the DNA matches it firmly. Expanded clones get a size class; other rows say once, few or many, or leave the size out.

>-|TRBJ1-5|TRBD1|TRBV4-3
CASSQGRGVNQPQHF
TGCGCCAGCAGCCAAGGCAGGGGGGTCAATCAGCCCCAGCATTTT
>many|TRBJ2-7|-|TRBV6-2/TRBV6-3
CASTLRARTGSSYEQYF
TGTGCCAGCACTCTTAGGGCTAGGACGGGGAGCTCCTACGAGCAGTACTTC
>many|TRBJ2-2|-|TRBV7-9
CASSRGGLERTGELFF
TGTGCCAGCAGCCGAGGGGGGCTAGAAAGGACCGGGGAGCTGTTTTTT
>many|TRBJ1-2|TRBD1|TRBV6-2/TRBV6-3
CASSYGTANYGYTF
TGTGCCAGCAGTTACGGGACAGCGAACTATGGCTACACCTTC
>many|TRBJ2-5|-|TRBV5-6
CASSLGYLGNRETQYF
TGTGCCAGCAGCTTGGGTTATCTGGGAAACCGAGAGACCCAGTACTTC
>many|TRBJ2-1|-|TRBV24-1
CATTRPPYNEQFF
TGTGCCACCACTAGGCCCCCTTACAATGAGCAGTTCTTC
>few|TRBJ1-3|-|TRBV18
CASSPLDDSGNTIYF
TGTGCCAGCTCACCACTAGACGACTCTGGAAACACCATATATTTT
>many|TRBJ1-2|-|TRBV7-8
CASSLPGQRNPGGYTF
TGTGCCAGCAGCTTACCGGGACAACGAAATCCGGGTGGCTACACCTTC
>many|TRBJ2-2|-|TRBV7-3
CASSLTSARTGELFF
TGTGCCAGCAGCTTAACTTCCGCTCGAACAGGGGAGCTGTTTTTT
>many|TRBJ2-1|TRBD2|TRBV6-1
CASSAPAGGYNEQFF
TGTGCCAGCAGTGCTCCAGCGGGGGGTTACAATGAGCAGTTCTTC
>many|TRBJ1-1|-|TRBV12-3/TRBV12-4
CASSSIGGTEAFF
TGTGCCAGCAGTTCGATTGGGGGCACTGAAGCTTTCTTT
>few|TRBJ2-5|TRBD1|TRBV5-6
CASSWTTGTGEETQYF
TGTGCCAGCAGCTGGACCACCGGGACAGGGGAAGAGACCCAGTACTTC
>once|TRBJ2-3|-|TRBV4-1
CASSQAYRGSSTDTQYF
TGCGCCAGCAGCCAAGCTTACCGGGGTTCTAGCACAGATACGCAGTATTTT
>many|TRBJ1-6|TRBD1|TRBV12-3/TRBV12-4
CASTPTGDNSPLHF
TGTGCCAGCACCCCGACAGGGGATAATTCACCCCTCCACTTT
>many|TRBJ2-5|-|TRBV6-1
CASSPPGGTQYF
TGTGCCAGCAGTCCCCCCGGGGGGACCCAGTACTTC
>many|TRBJ2-7|-|TRBV27
CASSSLGYEQYF
TGTGCCAGCAGCTCCCTGGGGTACGAGCAGTACTTC
>-|TRBJ2-3|-|TRBV7-9
CASSLFADTQYF
TGTGCCAGCAGCTTGTTTGCAGATACGCAGTATTTT
>many|TRBJ1-5|TRBD1|TRBV10-3
CAISDGQGIGQPQHF
TGTGCCATCAGTGATGGACAGGGGATAGGGCAGCCCCAGCATTTT
>many|TRBJ1-4|TRBD1|TRBV19
CASSIQGATNEKLFF
TGTGCCAGTAGCATACAGGGGGCAACTAATGAAAAACTGTTTTTT
>-|TRBJ1-1|-|TRBV4-2
CASSQDSAEAFF
TGTGCCAGCAGCCAAGATTCTGCTGAAGCTTTCTTT
>many|TRBJ2-2|TRBD1|TRBV7-3
CASSFMGQPVTGELFF
TGTGCCAGCAGCTTTATGGGACAGCCTGTTACCGGGGAGCTGTTTTTT
>-|TRBJ2-5|-|TRBV4-1
CASSQAIRETQYF
TGCGCCAGCAGCCAAGCTATCCGCGAGACCCAGTACTTC
>many|TRBJ2-5|-|TRBV12-3/TRBV12-4
CASSLLPLETQYF
TGTGCCAGCAGTTTACTTCCGCTAGAGACCCAGTACTTC
>many|TRBJ2-1|-|TRBV7-8
CASSFQDEQFF
TGTGCCAGCAGCTTCCAGGATGAGCAGTTCTTC
>many|TRBJ1-4|-|TRBV7-9
CASSVQATNEKLFF
TGTGCCAGCAGCGTACAAGCAACTAATGAAAAACTGTTTTTT
>many|TRBJ1-2|TRBD1|TRBV2
CASSARTGYGYTF
TGTGCCAGCAGTGCCAGGACAGGCTATGGCTACACCTTC
>medium-sized|TRBJ1-1|TRBD1|TRBV12-3/TRBV12-4
CASSQQGVRTEAFF
TGTGCCAGCAGTCAACAGGGGGTTCGCACTGAAGCTTTCTTT
>many|TRBJ2-7|-|TRBV19
CASSMLKESYEQYF
TGTGCCAGTAGCATGCTAAAAGAATCCTACGAGCAGTACTTC
>many|TRBJ2-5|-|TRBV4-1
CASSQGTEETQYF
TGCGCCAGCAGCCAAGGCACGGAAGAGACCCAGTACTTC
>many|TRBJ2-2|-|TRBV11-2
CASSLVVVASTGELFF
TGTGCCAGCAGCTTAGTAGTAGTAGCGTCCACCGGGGAGCTGTTTTTT